Included here is one T cell receptor (beta chain) sequence, with context. Its antigen is as yet unknown. The method was immunoSEQ multiplex PCR; TCRdb's version includes in-frame clones alone and lacks a portion of them. Of some 290,000 clones in the sample, approximately 88% were seen once. These data originate in a study of cytomegalovirus exposure and HLA in healthy donors. Study conclusions and caveats: The tendency of first-cohort TCR clusters to co-occur in the 120 or so validation repertoires was the finding of a later analysis. The study designated 160 or so TCR beta chains cytomegalovirus-associated.

CDR1 SGHDT and CDR2 YYEEEE come from the germline V gene. There are 15 residues in the CDR3. Trimming shortened V by 0 bases and J by 2 bases, and 9 bases separated the two germline ends. V is TRBV5-6 and J is TRBJ2-1, with a weak D call TRBD2 (6 bases). Sequenced: PBMCs. The TCR was taken from a man younger than 45 in good health and CMV-seronegative. CDR3 nucleotides: TGTGCCAGCAGCTTGGATAGCGGCGCCTACAATGAGCAGTTCTTC. Residues: CASSLDSGAYNEQFF.